This entry concerns a single TCR beta chain. Its antigen is unknown. This sample is drawn from a study of CD8 T cells in Susac syndrome. General study points: The authors acknowledged that their TCR sequencing and HLA analysis involved a relatively small number of individuals.

The RNA input was about 0.45 to 1 ug, and it was reverse transcribed with random hexamers. Amplification of TCR beta CDR3 across 54 Vbeta and 13 Jbeta was performed with immunoSEQ multiplex PCR. TCRdb itself ran the immunoSEQ multiplex PCR reads through MiXCR, one entry per CDR3 protein. This table has about 66,000 distinct CDR3 sequences, over 85% appearing once. In germline, CDR1 is SGHNT, CDR2 YYREEE (reference sequence). Between the trimmed V and J ends, which lost 6 bases and 6 bases, there was a span of 19 bases. The CDR3 covers 15 residues. The sequencing sample was made of CD8+ T cells from PBMCs. The origin of this receptor is a human donor with multiple sclerosis. J is TRBJ2-1 and V is TRBV5-4; either TRBD1 or TRBD2 may fit D (7 bases each). The CDR3 coding sequence is TGTGCCAGCACCAACGACAGGGAGGGTATCAATGAGCAGTTCTTC. As protein: CASTNDREGINEQFF.